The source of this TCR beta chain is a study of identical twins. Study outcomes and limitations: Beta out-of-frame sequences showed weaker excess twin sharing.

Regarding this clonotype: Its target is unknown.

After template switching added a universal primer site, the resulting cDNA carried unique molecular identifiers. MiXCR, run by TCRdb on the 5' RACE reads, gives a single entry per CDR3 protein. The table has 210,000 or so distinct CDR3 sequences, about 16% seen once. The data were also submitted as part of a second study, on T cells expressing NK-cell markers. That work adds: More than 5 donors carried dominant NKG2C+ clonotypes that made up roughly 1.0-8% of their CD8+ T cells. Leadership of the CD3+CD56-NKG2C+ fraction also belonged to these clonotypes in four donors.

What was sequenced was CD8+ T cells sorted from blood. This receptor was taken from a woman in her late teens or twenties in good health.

The CDR3 protein is CASSQSQGTNTEAFF. In DNA, the CDR3 is TGTGCCAGCAGCCAATCGCAGGGTACGAACACTGAAGCTTTCTTT. V and J are TRBV16 and TRBJ1-1, with D maybe TRBD1 (5 bases). The CDR3 spans 15 residues. V was clipped by 0 bases and J by 1 base, with 9 bases between them. CDR1 KGHSY and CDR2 FQNENV come from the germline V gene.